Listed below are T cell receptor beta chains from one sample, sequenced in a study of blood T cell repertoires in COVID-19. Sequencing used immunoSEQ multiplex PCR; TCRdb keeps in-frame clones, though not all of them. Counted here are about 390,000 clones, 87% occurring once; the ten biggest clones make up around 10%. The sequenced material came from PBMCs or T cells enriched from blood (not recorded which). These receptors all come from a woman in her 50s who had recovered from COVID-19. The CDR3 runs from the conserved cysteine through the conserved F or W. Fields, in order: J gene, clone size, V gene, D gene, CDR3 DNA, CDR3 protein. The D gene is left open where the match is weak. Only part of the rows carry a size: once, few, many, or a class if the clone is expanded.

j_gene: TRBJ1-5
abundance: .
v_gene: TRBV2
d_gene: .
CDR3nt: TGTGCCAGCAGTGTGGAGGTCGGAAATCAGCCCCAGCATTTT
CDR3aa: CASSVEVGNQPQHF

j_gene: TRBJ2-5
abundance: once
v_gene: TRBV6-1
d_gene: .
CDR3nt: TGTGCCAGCAGTGAAGCTGGCGGGTTAAACCAAGAGACCCAGTACTTC
CDR3aa: CASSEAGGLNQETQYF

j_gene: TRBJ2-5
abundance: .
v_gene: TRBV5-1
d_gene: TRBD1
CDR3nt: TGCGCCAGCAGCGATGTACCCCGGGACAGTCAGACCCAGTACTTC
CDR3aa: CASSDVPRDSQTQYF

j_gene: TRBJ1-2
abundance: .
v_gene: TRBV5-1
d_gene: .
CDR3nt: TGCGCCAGCAGCATATCAGGGACAAGCTATGGCTACACCTTC
CDR3aa: CASSISGTSYGYTF

j_gene: TRBJ2-7
abundance: .
v_gene: TRBV29-1
d_gene: .
CDR3nt: TGCAGCGTTGAAGATGGAATGGACTCCCCCTACGAGCAGTACTTC
CDR3aa: CSVEDGMDSPYEQYF

j_gene: TRBJ2-1
abundance: .
v_gene: TRBV7-8
d_gene: .
CDR3nt: TGTGCCAGCAGCTTAGTCAGCCGGGGGAACACATACAATGAGCAGTTCTTC
CDR3aa: CASSLVSRGNTYNEQFF

j_gene: TRBJ1-1
abundance: once
v_gene: TRBV12-3/TRBV12-4
d_gene: .
CDR3nt: TGTGCCAGCAGTTTACAGGGGACGACTGAAGCTTTCTTT
CDR3aa: CASSLQGTTEAFF

j_gene: TRBJ1-1
abundance: .
v_gene: TRBV19
d_gene: TRBD1
CDR3nt: TGTGCCAGTAGCCGGGGGACAGGGTTCACTGAAGCTTTCTTT
CDR3aa: CASSRGTGFTEAFF

j_gene: TRBJ1-2
abundance: few
v_gene: TRBV5-6
d_gene: TRBD1
CDR3nt: TGTGCCAGCAGCTGGGGACAGAGTAACTATGGCTACACCTTC
CDR3aa: CASSWGQSNYGYTF

j_gene: TRBJ2-7
abundance: .
v_gene: TRBV5-5
d_gene: .
CDR3nt: TGTGCCAGCAGCTTGGGGCGGAACTCCTACGAGCAGTACTTC
CDR3aa: CASSLGRNSYEQYF

j_gene: TRBJ1-2
abundance: .
v_gene: TRBV4-1
d_gene: .
CDR3nt: TGCGCCAGCAGCCACTTGGCCGGGACAACCACTAACTATGGCTACACCTTC
CDR3aa: CASSHLAGTTTNYGYTF

j_gene: TRBJ2-1
abundance: .
v_gene: TRBV3-1/TRBV3-2
d_gene: .
CDR3nt: TGTGCCAGCAGCCAAGAACGGGATCACAATGAGCAGTTCTTC
CDR3aa: CASSQERDHNEQFF

j_gene: TRBJ1-3
abundance: .
v_gene: TRBV2
d_gene: .
CDR3nt: TGTGCCAGCAGTTTATTCTCCCGTCCCCGAGGCGGAAACACCATATATTTT
CDR3aa: CASSLFSRPRGGNTIYF

j_gene: TRBJ1-1
abundance: .
v_gene: TRBV4-1
d_gene: TRBD1
CDR3nt: TGCGCCAGCAGCCAAGGGCAGGGGGCGAGGAAAGCTTTCTTT
CDR3aa: CASSQGQGARKAFF

j_gene: TRBJ1-3
abundance: .
v_gene: TRBV2
d_gene: .
CDR3nt: TGTGCCGGGACACCAGGGAGCTCTGGAAACACCATATATTTT
CDR3aa: CAGTPGSSGNTIYF

j_gene: TRBJ1-5
abundance: .
v_gene: TRBV7-2
d_gene: .
CDR3nt: TGTGCCAGCAGCTTAGACGGCTTGGAGGGTCAGCCCCAGCATTTT
CDR3aa: CASSLDGLEGQPQHF

j_gene: TRBJ2-3
abundance: .
v_gene: TRBV9
d_gene: TRBD2
CDR3nt: TGTGCCAGCAGCGTAGAGGGGCGGGGGACCACAGATACGCAGTATTTT
CDR3aa: CASSVEGRGTTDTQYF

j_gene: TRBJ1-2
abundance: .
v_gene: TRBV7-2
d_gene: .
CDR3nt: TGTGCCAGCAGCTTAGTTCAGGGGACGGGCTATGGCTACACCTTC
CDR3aa: CASSLVQGTGYGYTF

j_gene: TRBJ1-6
abundance: .
v_gene: TRBV27
d_gene: .
CDR3nt: TGTGCCAGCAGTTTTGGTCCTAATAATTCACCCCTCCACTTT
CDR3aa: CASSFGPNNSPLHF

j_gene: TRBJ2-1
abundance: .
v_gene: TRBV27
d_gene: TRBD2
CDR3nt: TGTGCCATAAAACCGGGACTACACTACAATGAGCAGTTCTTC
CDR3aa: CAIKPGLHYNEQFF

j_gene: TRBJ2-3
abundance: .
v_gene: TRBV18
d_gene: .
CDR3nt: TGTGCCAGCTCACAATTTGGGCCCAGCACAGATACGCAGTATTTT
CDR3aa: CASSQFGPSTDTQYF

j_gene: TRBJ1-5
abundance: .
v_gene: TRBV28
d_gene: .
CDR3nt: TGTGCCAGCAGTTTGTCAGGGGTGGGGCAGCCCCAGCATTTT
CDR3aa: CASSLSGVGQPQHF

j_gene: TRBJ1-1
abundance: .
v_gene: TRBV7-8
d_gene: .
CDR3nt: TGTGCCAGCACTCAGGGACTTACGAACACTGAAGCTTTCTTT
CDR3aa: CASTQGLTNTEAFF

j_gene: TRBJ2-5
abundance: .
v_gene: TRBV28
d_gene: TRBD2
CDR3nt: TGTGCCAGCAGTCAGCGGGGGGGCCGAGAGACCCAGTACTTC
CDR3aa: CASSQRGGRETQYF

j_gene: TRBJ1-1
abundance: .
v_gene: TRBV12-3/TRBV12-4
d_gene: .
CDR3nt: TGTGCCAGCAGTCCCGAGGGCGTTGTTGAAGCTTTCTTT
CDR3aa: CASSPEGVVEAFF

j_gene: TRBJ1-1
abundance: .
v_gene: TRBV4-1
d_gene: TRBD1
CDR3nt: TGCGCCAGCACCCCAGCGACAGGGGTGAACACTGAAGCTTTCTTT
CDR3aa: CASTPATGVNTEAFF

j_gene: TRBJ1-3
abundance: once
v_gene: TRBV7-2
d_gene: TRBD1
CDR3nt: TGTGCCAGCAGCTCCCTGTCAGGGGGCATGAGAAACACCATATATTTT
CDR3aa: CASSSLSGGMRNTIYF

j_gene: TRBJ1-1
abundance: .
v_gene: TRBV3-1/TRBV3-2
d_gene: .
CDR3nt: TGTGCCAGCAGCCAAGGACAGCGGAACACTGAAGCTTTCTTT
CDR3aa: CASSQGQRNTEAFF

j_gene: TRBJ2-5
abundance: .
v_gene: TRBV7-9
d_gene: .
CDR3nt: TGTGCCAGCAGCCGCCCCCCAGGACAAGAGACCCAGTACTTC
CDR3aa: CASSRPPGQETQYF

j_gene: TRBJ2-5
abundance: .
v_gene: TRBV11-2
d_gene: TRBD2
CDR3nt: TGTGCCAGCAGCTCACTTAGTATAGCGGGGGCCTTTAAAGAGACCCAGTACTTC
CDR3aa: CASSSLSIAGAFKETQYF

j_gene: TRBJ1-6
abundance: .
v_gene: TRBV12-5
d_gene: .
CDR3nt: TGTGCTAGTGGTCCTGGGCCGGGACATTCCCCCCTCCACTTT
CDR3aa: CASGPGPGHSPLHF

j_gene: TRBJ1-1
abundance: .
v_gene: TRBV5-1
d_gene: .
CDR3nt: TGCGCCAGCAGCGACGAGGGGAACACTGAAGCTTTCTTT
CDR3aa: CASSDEGNTEAFF

j_gene: TRBJ1-2
abundance: once
v_gene: TRBV6-5
d_gene: .
CDR3nt: TGTGCCAGCACCCTGACCGAGCGGTATGGCTACACCTTC
CDR3aa: CASTLTERYGYTF